Listed here are 30 T cell receptor beta chains from one sample, sequenced in a study of naive and memory T cell subsets. Treatment here: skin biopsy from PPD injection site in Mantoux-positive individual. TCR cDNA received a 3' ligated oligonucleotide that carried a UMI. Ligated cDNA underwent four rounds of PCR with nested alpha and beta constant region primers and SP2. TCRdb redid the calling of the UMI-ligation and nested PCR reads with MiXCR, one entry per CDR3 protein. The table includes more than 20,000 distinct CDR3 sequences, approximately 6.5% detected once. Sequencing used skin, obtained from a tuberculin skin test site. These receptors all come from an adult in good health.

This clonotype was counted many times. This rearrangement joins TRBV6-2 or TRBV6-3 to TRBJ2-3; possible D gene TRBD2, 5 bases. Germline values: CDR1 MNHEY, CDR2 SVGEGT. The CDR3 contains 14 residues. V was pared by 6 bases and J by 0 bases, with 10 bases between. The CDR3, as DNA: TGTGCCAGCAGCCCCGGACTCAGCACAGATACGCAGTATTTT. Protein: CASSPGLSTDTQYF.

This clonotype was observed a few times. This rearrangement joins TRBV29-1 to TRBJ1-1; 8 bases map to TRBD1. Losses at the gene ends were 5 bases for V and 8 bases for J; bases not matched to a gene: 4. Germline V gene data show CDR1 as SQVTM and CDR2 as ANQGSEA. This CDR3 has 11 amino acids. The DNA for the CDR3 is TGCAGCGTTTTAAGGACAGGGGAAGCTTTCTTT. Translated: CSVLRTGEAFF.

This clonotype was seen ten or more times. V and J are TRBV19 and TRBJ1-2, with 7 nucleotides matching TRBD1. The germline CDR1 and CDR2 sequences are LNHDA and SQIVND (reference sequence). V dropped 7 bases and J dropped 10; count of bases not matched to a gene: 15. This CDR3 has 14 residues. The CDR3 sequence is CASNAEIGTADYTF. Here the CDR3 DNA reads TGTGCCAGTAATGCGGAAATCGGGACAGCCGACTACACCTTC.

This clonotype has at least ten counts. The chain recombines TRBV5-4 with TRBJ2-7; the D is unclear. V shed 4 bases and J shed 5 bases, with 13 bases lying between them. Germline V gene sequence: CDR1 SGHNT, CDR2 YYREEE (reference sequence). This CDR3 is 13 amino acids long. The CDR3 spells CASSPLMYDEQYF. In DNA form, the CDR3 reads TGTGCCAGCAGCCCCCTAATGTATGACGAGCAGTACTTC.

This clonotype was seen repeatedly, ten times or more. This rearrangement joins TRBV2 to TRBJ2-2, with D possibly being TRBD1 or TRBD2 (6 bases each). CDR3 size: 15 residues. Germline assignment: CDR1 SNHLY and CDR2 FYNNEI. Between the trimmed V and J ends, which lost 7 bases and 5 bases, there was a span of 17 bases. CDR3 nucleotide sequence: TGTGCCAGCACCGGAGGAGGGGGGCATACCGGGGAGCTGTTTTTT. Its protein product is CASTGGGGHTGELFF.

Many counts were recorded for this clonotype. The V call is TRBV4-3, the J call TRBJ2-5; D ambiguous. Germline V gene data show CDR1 as LGHNA and CDR2 as YSLEER. This CDR3 contains 14 residues. Deletions cut 0 bases from V and 4 bases from J, with 9 bases between. CDR3 sequence reads: CASSQDLWGETQYF. The CDR3 region has the DNA TGCGCCAGCAGCCAAGATCTTTGGGGAGAGACCCAGTACTTC.

This clonotype has a count of ten or more. The V call is TRBV9, the J call TRBJ2-2; unclear D gene. V lost 0 bases and J 6 bases, leaving 6 bases between the germline ends. CDR1 is SGDLS, CDR2 YYNGEE, per germline. The CDR3 is 13 amino acids. CDR3 in amino acids: CASSVVVSGELFF. CDR3 DNA sequence: TGTGCCAGCAGCGTAGTAGTGTCCGGGGAGCTGTTTTTT.

This clonotype is judged medium-sized. The genes are TRBV29-1 and TRBJ2-1; TRBD1 is a possible D gene (6 bases). CDR1 and CDR2 (germline): SQVTM, ANQGSEA. Trimming pared 2 bases from V and 0 bases from J, leaving 14 bases between. This CDR3 has 16 residues. The CDR3 nucleotides read TGCAGCGTTGAACCGGACAGTCGATCCTCCTACAATGAGCAGTTCTTC. Amino acids: CSVEPDSRSSYNEQFF.

This clonotype was recorded many times. This sequence joins TRBV6-1 and TRBJ1-2, with D unresolved. Germline V lookup: CDR1 MNHNS, CDR2 SASEGT. Trimming pared 0 bases from V and 8 bases from J, leaving 16 bases between. This CDR3 is built from 15 residues. The CDR3 loop is CASSEASAVAGGYTF. The CDR3 DNA reads TGTGCCAGCAGTGAAGCTTCAGCCGTCGCGGGGGGCTACACCTTC.

This clonotype was observed at least ten times. The chain carries TRBV20-1 and TRBJ2-5; D is unresolved. The germline V gene has CDR1 DFQATT and CDR2 SNEGSKA (reference sequence). The CDR3 is 14 amino acids. Trimming cost V 0 bases and J 9 bases, with 17 bases left between them. The CDR3 loop reads CSARDVDRPAAQYF. The CDR3 DNA reads as TGCAGTGCTAGAGATGTCGACCGCCCGGCGGCCCAGTACTTC.

This clonotype was counted ten times or more. V is TRBV20-1 and J is TRBJ2-1; D is perhaps TRBD2 (6 bases). CDR1 DFQATT and CDR2 SNEGSKA come from the germline V gene (reference sequence). Trimming took off 2 bases at V and 2 bases at J, with 13 bases between the two ends. This CDR3 has 15 amino acids. The CDR3 reads CSARIRRGAYNEQFF. The CDR3 region has the DNA TGCAGTGCTAGAATTCGGCGGGGTGCCTACAATGAGCAGTTCTTC.

The sample holds many counts of this clonotype. This sequence joins TRBV5-5 and TRBJ2-7; D remains ambiguous. The CDR3 sequence is 12 residues long. Germline V lookup: CDR1 SGHKS, CDR2 YYEKEE (reference sequence). V was clipped by 0 bases and J by 3 bases, with 4 bases between them. The CDR3 region has the DNA TGTGCCAGCAGCTTGGACCTCTACGAGCAGTACTTC. Encoded protein: CASSLDLYEQYF.

About this clonotype itself: A much larger clonotype is one base distant, so this may be a read error. The chain carries TRBV9 and TRBJ2-6; the D gene could be TRBD1 or TRBD2 (5 bases each). This CDR3 has 15 residues. The germline CDR1 and CDR2 sequences are SGDLS and YYNGEE. The CDR3 sequence: CASSWGSLGANVLIF. The CDR3 DNA reads as TGTGCCAGCAGCTGGGGTTCTCTCGGGGCCAACGTCCTGATTTTC. The full variable domain, completed using reference TRBV9 and TRBJ2-6, is DSGVTQTPKHLITATGQRVTLRCSPRSGDLSVYWYQQSLDQGLQFLIQYYNGEERAKGNILERFSAQQFPDLHSELNLSSLELGDSALYFCASSWGSLGANVLIFGAGSRLTVL.

In its sample, this clonotype was seen many times. V and J are TRBV4-1 and TRBJ2-2; D might be TRBD1 (6 bases). The CDR3 sequence is 17 residues long. V was trimmed by 1 base and J by 6 bases, leaving 18 bases between them. Germline V CDR1 and CDR2: MGHRA, YSYEKL. This CDR3 reads CASSQVDMGARSGELFF. CDR3 DNA: TGCGCCAGCAGCCAAGTGGACATGGGGGCGCGATCCGGGGAGCTGTTTTTT.

This clonotype appeared many times. CDR3 loop: CASSYMESRTNYGYTF. The CDR3 DNA follows: TGTGCCAGCAGTTATATGGAGAGTCGGACGAACTATGGCTACACCTTC. The chain is built from TRBV6-2 or TRBV6-3 and TRBJ1-2; D not certain. Trimming shortened V by 3 bases and J by 2 bases, and 16 bases separated the two germline ends. Germline V gene lookup returns CDR1 MNHEY and CDR2 SVGEGT. The CDR3 length is 16 residues.

This clonotype was seen ten or more times. The V gene is TRBV5-6, the J gene TRBJ2-1; 15 bases line up with TRBD2. With V trimmed by 2 bases and J by 2 bases, 5 bases remained unmatched. Per the germline V gene, CDR1 is SGHDT and CDR2 is YYEEEE. CDR3 length: 18 amino acids. The CDR3 sequence: CASSFTGLAGGPYNEQFF. CDR3 bases: TGTGCCAGCAGCTTCACTGGACTAGCGGGAGGGCCCTACAATGAGCAGTTCTTC.

The chain combines TRBV28 with TRBJ2-7, with D possibly TRBD2 on 5 matching bases. The length of the CDR3 is 14 residues. From germline, CDR1 is MDHEN and CDR2 SYDVKM. V gave up 7 bases and J gave up 2 bases, with 15 bases separating them. The CDR3 DNA is TGTGCCAGCATCCCGCCGGGGAGAACCTACGAGCAGTACTTC. It encodes CASIPPGRTYEQYF.

This clonotype was seen many times. The chain uses TRBV6-4 and TRBJ2-1; 7 bases match TRBD2. J was trimmed by 6 bases and V by 3 bases; bases with no gene match: 5. Looked up from germline, CDR1 is MRHNA and CDR2 is SNTAGT. This CDR3 comprises 14 residues. The CDR3: CASSESGEGNEQFF. Here the CDR3 DNA reads TGTGCCAGCAGTGAAAGCGGGGAGGGCAATGAGCAGTTCTTC.

This clonotype was observed a handful of times. The rearrangement joins TRBV5-1 to TRBJ2-5; no firm D call. CDR3 length: 14 amino acids. Trimming shortened V by 2 bases and J by 1 base, and 9 bases separated the two germline ends. Per germline, CDR1 SGHRS and CDR2 YFSETQ. CDR3 coding DNA: TGCGCCAGCAGCTTAGGCCATCCCCAAGAGACCCAGTACTTC. It codes for CASSLGHPQETQYF. The entire variable domain, with the rest obtained from reference TRBV5-1 and TRBJ2-5, is as follows: KAGVTQTPRYLIKTRGQQVTLSCSPISGHRSVSWYQQTPGQGLQFLFEYFSETQRNKGNFPGRFSGRQFSNSRSEMNVSTLELGDSALYLCASSLGHPQETQYFGPGTRLLVL.

This clonotype was observed many times. The gene calls are TRBV6-1 and TRBJ2-2; the D gene is possibly TRBD2 (5 bases). This CDR3 contains 14 residues. The V end was cut by 5 bases, the J end by 0 bases, with 7 bases between. Germline V gives CDR1 MNHNS, CDR2 SASEGT. The CDR3 here is CASSSGSNTGELFF. The CDR3 region has the DNA TGTGCCAGCAGTTCGGGGTCGAACACCGGGGAGCTGTTTTTT.

This clonotype showed up many times. The chain joins TRBV6-2 or TRBV6-3 to TRBJ2-3, with 10 bases that match TRBD2. Germline V gene lookup returns CDR1 MNHEY and CDR2 SVGEGT. The junction had 11 bases not matched to a gene; V was cut back by 6 bases and J by 2 bases. The CDR3 loop spans 17 amino acids. This chain's CDR3 is CASRQSSGRAATDTQYF. The CDR3 DNA is TGTGCCAGCAGACAATCAAGCGGGAGGGCCGCCACAGATACGCAGTATTTT.

This clonotype was seen ten or more times. V usage is TRBV20-1 and J usage is TRBJ2-3; tentatively, D is TRBD1 or TRBD2 (5 bases each). This CDR3 spans 14 amino acids. Trimming left V 0 bases short and J 6 bases short, with 13 bases between. The V gene's germline CDR1 is DFQATT and CDR2 SNEGSKA (reference sequence). DNA for the CDR3: TGCAGTGCTAGAGAAATTGGGACCCCGGATACGCAGTATTTT. This encodes CSAREIGTPDTQYF.

This clonotype was recorded many times. The chain carries TRBV4-3 and TRBJ2-3; D may be TRBD2 (6 bases). This CDR3 is built from 16 residues. V was trimmed by 1 base and J by 3 bases, leaving 14 bases between them. Germline V lookup: CDR1 LGHNA, CDR2 YSLEER. The CDR3 loop is CASSQGWREVTDTQYF. CDR3 nucleotides: TGCGCCAGCAGCCAAGGTTGGAGGGAAGTTACAGATACGCAGTATTTT.

This clonotype came up many times. This chain links TRBV25-1 with TRBJ1-6, with D possibly TRBD1 on 5 matching bases. Trimming removed 9 bases from V and 8 bases from J, with 14 bases in between. The CDR3 extends over 13 amino acids. The germline gives CDR1 MGHDK, CDR2 SYGVNS. The CDR3 nucleotides read TGTGCCAGTACGGCAGGGAAGGATTCACCCCTCCACTTT. Translating gives CASTAGKDSPLHF.

This clonotype was found many times. The J gene is TRBJ2-7, the V gene TRBV7-2; the D gene is possibly TRBD2 (5 bases). V lost 1 base to trimming and J lost 2 bases, with 9 bases between them. CDR1 is SGHTA, CDR2 FQGNSA, per germline. The CDR3 consists of 14 residues. CDR3 nucleotide sequence: TGTGCCAGCAGCTTAGTAGAGGGCCCCTACGAGCAGTACTTC. Translation gives CASSLVEGPYEQYF.

This clonotype was seen a handful of times. CDR3 coding DNA: TGCGCCAGCAGCCAAGAAGGGGCAGGGGGAGGTCAAGCTTTCTTT. It specifies CASSQEGAGGGQAFF. The chain has TRBV4-3 and TRBJ1-1; 7 bases are shared with TRBD1. The CDR3 extends over 15 amino acids. The V segment lost 0 bases and the J segment 9 bases; nucleotides outside the gene matches: 10. Germline CDR1 reads LGHNA; CDR2 reads YSLEER.

The sample holds one count of this clonotype. A read error may explain this, as a much larger clone is one base away. The chain has TRBV10-3 and TRBJ2-3; 9 bases fit TRBD2. The ends lost 6 bases at V and 5 bases at J; junction bases unmatched: 15. In germline, CDR1 is ENHRY, CDR2 SYGVKD. This CDR3 has 17 amino acids. The CDR3 nucleotides read TGTGCCATCAGCCCAGGGGGGGGGCTAGCGGGAAGAGATACGCAGTATTTT. Translation: CAISPGGGLAGRDTQYF.

The sample holds a few counts of this clonotype. This chain uses TRBV5-6 with TRBJ2-3; a possible D gene is TRBD1 (6 bases). The germline gives CDR1 SGHDT, CDR2 YYEEEE. The CDR3 runs 16 residues. V shed 3 bases and J shed 3 bases, with 17 bases lying between them. The CDR3 coding sequence is TGTGCCAGCAGCTGGGGGACACCTTGGTATACAGATACGCAGTATTTT. The encoded protein is CASSWGTPWYTDTQYF.

There are a few counts of this clonotype. J is TRBJ2-7 and V is TRBV9, with D possibly called TRBD1 or TRBD2 (6 bases each). Germline V gives CDR1 SGDLS, CDR2 YYNGEE. Trimming left V 0 bases short and J 5 bases short, with 27 bases between. The CDR3 spans 19 residues. The CDR3 spells CASSVGRGRLRDTSHEQYF. In nucleotides, the CDR3 is TGTGCCAGCAGCGTAGGCCGGGGGCGCTTGCGGGACACCTCGCACGAGCAGTACTTC.

By share of the sample, this clonotype is medium-sized. The chain couples TRBV9 to TRBJ2-1; D not resolved. CDR3 length: 15 residues. V was trimmed by 0 bases and J by 2 bases, leaving 9 bases between them. Germline V lookup: CDR1 SGDLS, CDR2 YYNGEE. The CDR3 DNA reads as TGTGCCAGCAGCGTAGAAAGGGCCCCCTACAATGAGCAGTTCTTC. Its protein is CASSVERAPYNEQFF.